One TCR beta chain is described in this entry. The treatment here: some 19 received Ad26.COV2.S at low or high dose, single or two shots; roughly 5 received placebo; per-sample allocation not given. Day 63 following the first vaccine or placebo injection was when the samples were taken. Aged 18-55 years, donor was enrolled in Boston in the early 2020s. Participants' vaccine, an Ad26 vector, delivered Wuhan-strain SARS-CoV-2 spike. These data belong to a study of Ad26.COV2.S vaccination and SARS-CoV-2 variants. Study overall: Into the muscle, Ad26.COV2.S was dosed once or twice, 56 days apart.

Profiling relied on immunoSEQ multiplex PCR, and the TCRdb table lists in-frame clones only, not all of them. The table has 330,000 or so clones, 85% to 90% seen once; the top ten hold over 5%. This CDR3 region has 14 residues. Trimming stripped 0 bases from V and 1 base from J, with 6 bases between. Looked up from germline, CDR1 is MGHRA and CDR2 is YSYEKL. The source material was peripheral blood, sampled in a trial of Ad26.COV2.S vaccine versus placebo. The V gene is TRBV4-1, the J gene TRBJ1-1; D uncertain. This sequence was found in a person between 18 and 65 years old who received the Ad26.COV2.S COVID-19 vaccine or a placebo. The CDR3 sequence: CASSQDPGNTEAFF. The CDR3 DNA follows: TGCGCCAGCAGCCAAGACCCAGGGAACACTGAAGCTTTCTTT.